These T cell receptor beta chains were read from a single sample in a study of cytomegalovirus exposure and HLA in healthy donors. Only in-frame clones appear in the TCRdb table, and some are missing; sequencing was by immunoSEQ multiplex PCR. The sample carries 20,000 or so clones, around 77% recorded once. Sequencing was performed on PBMCs. Source of these receptors: a man aged 55 to 70 in good health and CMV-seronegative. Each CDR3 is given with its conserved first and last residue. A D gene is named only where the DNA matches it firmly. Clone size appears in some rows only: once, few, many, or a class for an expanded clone.

d_call	v_call	clone_size	j_call	cdr3_nt	cdr3_aa
TRBD1	TRBV5-1	NA	TRBJ2-1	TGCGCCAGCAGCTCTTGGACAGGGGTCAATGAGCAGTTCTTC	CASSSWTGVNEQFF
TRBD2	TRBV5-4	NA	TRBJ2-3	TGTGCCAGCAGCTTGGGTGGGACTAGCTCTAGCACAGATACGCAGTATTTT	CASSLGGTSSSTDTQYF
TRBD1	TRBV2	NA	TRBJ1-2	TGTGCCAGCAGGACCACCGCAGGGGGCTCTGGCTACACCTTC	CASRTTAGGSGYTF
NA	TRBV4-1	NA	TRBJ1-2	TGCGCCAGCAGCCAAGTATTTGGGCAAAGTAACTATGGCTACACCTTC	CASSQVFGQSNYGYTF
TRBD2	TRBV5-1	NA	TRBJ2-5	TGCGCCAGCAGCTCCGCTGGACGCGGGGGAGAGACCCAGTACTTC	CASSSAGRGGETQYF
TRBD1	TRBV13	NA	TRBJ2-7	TGTGCCAGCAGCTTAGGGGGACAGAACTACGAGCAGTACTTC	CASSLGGQNYEQYF
NA	TRBV7-6	NA	TRBJ2-5	TGTGCCAGCAGCTTGTTTAGCCGGGAGACCCAGTACTTC	CASSLFSRETQYF
TRBD1	TRBV15	NA	TRBJ2-2	TGTGCCACCAGCAGAGAAGGGACAGGGGACACCGGGGAGCTGTTTTTT	CATSREGTGDTGELFF
TRBD2	TRBV11-3	NA	TRBJ2-1	TGTGCCAGCAGCTTAGGCCCCTTCCACGGGGGAGGGCCGGGGGATGAGCAGTTCTTC	CASSLGPFHGGGPGDEQFF
NA	TRBV18	NA	TRBJ2-7	TGTGCCAGCTCCCGGGACTCCAGCTACGAGCAGTACTTC	CASSRDSSYEQYF
TRBD1	TRBV7-9	NA	TRBJ1-1	TGTGCCAGCAGCTTAGTTCAGACAGGGAAGAACACTGAAGCTTTCTTT	CASSLVQTGKNTEAFF
TRBD1	TRBV5-1	NA	TRBJ1-2	TGCGCCAGCAGCTTTTCGACAGGGAGCTCGAGTGGCTACACCTTC	CASSFSTGSSSGYTF
TRBD2	TRBV9	NA	TRBJ2-5	TGTGCCAGCAGCGTAGGTGGGGGATTAGGGCTAGCGGGAGGAGAGACCCAGTACTTC	CASSVGGGLGLAGGETQYF
NA	TRBV6-6	once	TRBJ1-6	TGTGCCAGCAGTTACTCACAGGGAAATAGCAATTCACCCCTCCACTTT	CASSYSQGNSNSPLHF
NA	TRBV18	NA	TRBJ2-1	TGTGCCAGCTCCCCTCCCGGGACTCCCGATGAGCAGTTCTTC	CASSPPGTPDEQFF
TRBD2	TRBV29-1	NA	TRBJ2-1	TGCAGCGTTGTTAGCGGGGTTTCCCCCTACAATGAGCAGTTCTTC	CSVVSGVSPYNEQFF
NA	TRBV7-9	NA	TRBJ2-2	TGTGCCAGCAGCAGAAGGGGCCTCCCGAACACCGGGGAGCTGTTTTTT	CASSRRGLPNTGELFF
TRBD2	TRBV30	NA	TRBJ2-2	TGTGCCTGGAGTATAGCGGGAGGCACCGGGGAGCTGTTTTTT	CAWSIAGGTGELFF
NA	TRBV7-2	NA	TRBJ1-2	TGTGCCAGCAGCCGCGAGATCGGAACAGGCGGAGATGGCTACACCTTC	CASSREIGTGGDGYTF
TRBD1	TRBV10-3	NA	TRBJ2-1	TGTGCCATACAGCTGACAGGGGGCAGTTTCGTTGAGCAGTTCTTC	CAIQLTGGSFVEQFF
NA	TRBV4-1	once	TRBJ1-2	TGCGCCAGCAGCCAAGCCTTCGGGATCTGGACGGCTAACTATGGCTACACCTTC	CASSQAFGIWTANYGYTF
NA	TRBV4-3	few	TRBJ1-4	TGCGCCAGCAGCCAGCCAATTTCAGGGAAGGGTAATGAAAAACTGTTTTTT	CASSQPISGKGNEKLFF
NA	TRBV19	once	TRBJ1-1	TGTGCCAGTAGTCGTTCGCGGTCGGGCACTGAAGCTTTCTTT	CASSRSRSGTEAFF
TRBD2	TRBV18	NA	TRBJ2-2	TGTGCCAGCTCACCGGCTGGACTAGCGGGATCCGGGGAGCTGTTTTTT	CASSPAGLAGSGELFF
NA	TRBV28	NA	TRBJ2-3	TGTGCCAGCAGTTTGGCCTGGGGGGGCACAGATACGCAGTATTTT	CASSLAWGGTDTQYF
TRBD1	TRBV2	NA	TRBJ1-1	TGTGCCAGCAGTGAGGACAGGGGCTGGGAAGCTTTCTTT	CASSEDRGWEAFF
TRBD2	TRBV11-2	NA	TRBJ2-7	TGTGCCAGCAGCTTACTAGCGGGAAACCCCTACGAGCAGTACTTC	CASSLLAGNPYEQYF
TRBD2	TRBV9	NA	TRBJ2-4	TGTGCCAGCAGCGTAGCGGGGGGGTGGGCCAAAAACATTCAGTACTTC	CASSVAGGWAKNIQYF
TRBD1	TRBV30	NA	TRBJ2-7	TGTGCCTGGAGGACCCCCGGGACAGTTAGTTTCTGGGACGAGCAGTACTTC	CAWRTPGTVSFWDEQYF
NA	TRBV7-9	NA	TRBJ2-7	TGTGCCAGCAGCCCCGGACAGACCTACGAGCAGTACTTC	CASSPGQTYEQYF
TRBD1	TRBV6-5	NA	TRBJ2-1	TGTGCCAGCAGTTACGACAGGGGCATCAATGAGCAGTTCTTC	CASSYDRGINEQFF
TRBD1	TRBV6-1	few	TRBJ2-7	TGTGCCAGCAGGGGTAGGGGACAGACCTACGAGCAGTACTTC	CASRGRGQTYEQYF
TRBD1	TRBV28	NA	TRBJ1-1	TGTCCCAGCAGTCTCCTGACAGGGGGCAAAACTGAAGCTTTCTTT	CPSSLLTGGKTEAFF
NA	TRBV19	NA	TRBJ1-5	TGTGCCAGTCGAAAACTAAATCAGCCCCAGCATTTT	CASRKLNQPQHF
TRBD1	TRBV5-3	NA	TRBJ2-7	TGTGCCAGCCTGGGACAGGCCTACGAGCAGTACTTC	CASLGQAYEQYF
TRBD1	TRBV7-3	NA	TRBJ2-3	TGTGCCAGCAGCTCAGGACAGGGGGCAGATACGCAGTATTTT	CASSSGQGADTQYF
TRBD2	TRBV15	NA	TRBJ2-3	TGTGCCACCAGCAGAGGCCCAGCGGGAAGTACAGATACGCAGTATTTT	CATSRGPAGSTDTQYF
NA	TRBV7-9	NA	TRBJ2-6	TGTGCCAGCAGCTTTACTAGCCCCTCTGGGGCCAACGTCCTGACTTTC	CASSFTSPSGANVLTF
TRBD2	TRBV19	NA	TRBJ2-3	TGTGCCAGTAGTATTAGCGGGGCAGACGATACGCAGTATTTT	CASSISGADDTQYF
TRBD1	TRBV4-1	NA	TRBJ1-2	TGCGCCAGCAGCCCATCAGGGGGTATACATGGCTACACCTTC	CASSPSGGIHGYTF
TRBD2	TRBV7-8	NA	TRBJ2-7	TGTGCCAGCAGCTTAGGACTAGCTCAGTACGAGCAGTACTTC	CASSLGLAQYEQYF
NA	TRBV30	few	TRBJ1-1	TGTGCCTTAACCCAGGGGTCGATAAACACTGAAGCTTTCTTT	CALTQGSINTEAFF
NA	TRBV9	NA	TRBJ1-1	TGTGCCAGCAGCGTAGCTATGGGCAACACTGAAGCTTTCTTT	CASSVAMGNTEAFF
NA	TRBV11-2	NA	TRBJ1-1	TGTGCCAGCACGTGGGCCTCGAACACTGAAGCTTTCTTT	CASTWASNTEAFF
NA	TRBV9	NA	TRBJ2-1	TGTGCCAGCAGGAGAGGGCTACCCGGTGACAATGAGCAGTTCTTC	CASRRGLPGDNEQFF